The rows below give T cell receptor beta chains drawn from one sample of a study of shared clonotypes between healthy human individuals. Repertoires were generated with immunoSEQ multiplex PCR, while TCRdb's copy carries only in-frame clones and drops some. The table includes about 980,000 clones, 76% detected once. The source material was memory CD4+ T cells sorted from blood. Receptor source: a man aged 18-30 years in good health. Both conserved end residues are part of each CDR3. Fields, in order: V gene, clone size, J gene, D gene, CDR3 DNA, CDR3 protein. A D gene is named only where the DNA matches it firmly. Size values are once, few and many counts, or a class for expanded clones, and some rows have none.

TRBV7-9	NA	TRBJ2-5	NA	TGTGCCAGCAGCTATGACTCGTCAAGGACCCAGTACTTC	CASSYDSSRTQYF
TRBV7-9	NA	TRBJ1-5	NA	TGTGCCAGCAGCTTAAGCAGTAGCAATCAGCCCCAGCATTTT	CASSLSSSNQPQHF
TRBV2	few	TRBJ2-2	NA	TGTGCCAGCAGTGAAGTCGGATACACCGGGGAGCTGTTTTTT	CASSEVGYTGELFF
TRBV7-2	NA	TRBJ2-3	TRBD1	TGTGCCAGCAGCCAACTGGGACAGGGGTTAGCTACGCAGTATTTT	CASSQLGQGLATQYF
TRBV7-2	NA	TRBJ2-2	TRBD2	TGTGCCAGCAGCAGAGCGGGAGCAAACACCGGGGAGCTGTTTTTT	CASSRAGANTGELFF
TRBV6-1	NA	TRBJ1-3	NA	TGTGCCAGCAGTGATGGGGGCACCTCTGGAAACACCATATATTTT	CASSDGGTSGNTIYF
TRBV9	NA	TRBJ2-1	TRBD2	TGTGCCAGCAGCGCGCTAGCGGGAGTAAGGGGAGAGCAGTTCTTC	CASSALAGVRGEQFF
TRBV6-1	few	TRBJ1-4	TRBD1	TGTGCCAGCAGTGAACGTCAGGGGGCAACTAATGAAAAACTGTTTTTT	CASSERQGATNEKLFF
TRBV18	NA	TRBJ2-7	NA	TGTGCCAGCTCACCGGGAACACAGGGTGGAGACGAGCAGTACTTC	CASSPGTQGGDEQYF
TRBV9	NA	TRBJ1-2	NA	TGTGCCAGCAGCGTAGCCGACGGCAACTATGGCTACACCTTC	CASSVADGNYGYTF
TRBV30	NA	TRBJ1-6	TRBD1	TGTGCCTGGAGTCCGGGACAGAGGAATTCACCCCTCCACTTT	CAWSPGQRNSPLHF
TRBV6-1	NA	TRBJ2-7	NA	TGTGCCAGCAGGACTGAAGGGGGGATAGCGAGCGAGCAGTACTTC	CASRTEGGIASEQYF
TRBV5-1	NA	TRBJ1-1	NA	TGCGCCAGCAGCCGCGGGGGTAACTCGGGTGAAGCTTTCTTT	CASSRGGNSGEAFF
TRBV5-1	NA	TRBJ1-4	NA	TGCGCCAGCAGCCGACAGTCCCCCGAAAAACTGTTTTTT	CASSRQSPEKLFF